This TCR beta chain was profiled in a study of shared clonotypes between healthy human individuals. Germline CDR1 SGHAT, CDR2 FQNNGV. Trimming took 3 bases from V and 4 from J; bases not matched to a gene: 7. The CDR3 is made up of 17 amino acids. Assay used: immunoSEQ multiplex PCR; TCRdb lists only in-frame clones, some missing. The sample shows hundreds of thousands of clones, 70% to 75% of them seen only once. A single count supports this clone. This chain connects TRBV11-2 to TRBJ2-2, with TRBD1 matching 11 bases. The source is a young man in good health. The sequenced sample consisted of memory CD4+ T cells sorted from blood. Regarding subset: CD45RA-negative fraction. The CDR3 region is CASSFRTGGGSTGELFF. Written as DNA, the CDR3 is TGTGCCAGCAGCTTCAGGACAGGGGGCGGTAGCACCGGGGAGCTGTTTTTT.